Below are 22 T cell receptor beta chains sequenced from a single sample in a study of Graves' ophthalmopathy and Graves' hyperthyroidism. RNA transcripts served as template for amplifying TCR beta CDR3 sequences. Following a first-round RT-PCR that used HTBI primers, a second-round multiplex PCR was carried out. One entry per CDR3 protein, called by TCRdb with MiXCR from the multiplex PCR reads. The sample has just over 600,000 distinct CDR3 sequences, approximately 21% seen once. The sequencing sample was made of peripheral blood. These receptor sequences come from a woman between 18 and 29 years old with stable Graves' hyperthyroidism. Some clones in this sample may be carry-over from other donors' samples.

This clonotype was recorded many times. V is TRBV20-1 and J is TRBJ2-5; tentative D call: TRBD2 (6 bases). This CDR3 comprises 14 residues. The ends were cut back, 0 bases at V and 5 bases at J, with 13 bases in the middle. Germline V gives CDR1 DFQATT, CDR2 SNEGSKA (reference sequence). CDR3 in amino acids: CSAREVGGAETQYF. The CDR3 nucleotides are TGCAGTGCTAGAGAGGTGGGCGGGGCGGAGACCCAGTACTTC.

The chain has TRBV12-3 or TRBV12-4 and TRBJ1-2; 9 bases align to TRBD1. V gave up 6 bases and J gave up 4 bases; unmatched junction bases: 15. This CDR3 comprises 17 residues. The CDR3 DNA reads TGTGCCAGCAGCCTTCACGGACAGGGGATGGGAGGCTATGGCTACACCTTC. This translates into CASSLHGQGMGGYGYTF.

There are many counts of this clonotype. This chain joins TRBV9 and TRBJ1-1, with 7 bases matching TRBD1. This CDR3 has 15 residues. The ends lost 4 bases at V and 0 bases at J; junction bases unmatched: 6. Germline values: CDR1 SGDLS, CDR2 YYNGEE. As DNA, the CDR3 is TGTGCCAGCAGCCAGGGGACAGTAATGAACACTGAAGCTTTCTTT. Protein sequence: CASSQGTVMNTEAFF.

The chain has TRBV20-1 and TRBJ1-2; D not resolved. CDR1 DFQATT and CDR2 SNEGSKA come from the germline V gene (reference sequence). Trimming left V 5 bases short and J 8 bases short, with 15 bases between. The CDR3 runs 12 residues. For the CDR3, the DNA is TGCAGTGCTGATATCGAAGGTGAGGGCTACACCTTC. This gives the protein CSADIEGEGYTF.

At least ten counts were recorded for this clonotype. This chain joins TRBV24-1 and TRBJ2-2, with a possible D match to TRBD2 (6 bases). Germline V gene data show CDR1 as KGHDR and CDR2 as SFDVKD. V was trimmed by 4 bases and J by 3 bases, leaving 8 bases between them. The CDR3 runs to 14 residues. DNA of the CDR3: TGTGCCACCAGTGAAACTAGCCACACCGGGGAGCTGTTTTTT. This codes for CATSETSHTGELFF.

This clonotype has a count of ten or more. The chain employs TRBV2 and TRBJ2-7; 7 nucleotides align to TRBD2. The CDR3 runs 13 residues. The junction had 9 bases not matched to a gene; V was cut back by 8 bases and J by 5 bases. CDR1 is SNHLY, CDR2 FYNNEI, per germline. CDR3 amino acids: CASGGGSLDEQYF. CDR3 nucleotide sequence: TGTGCCAGCGGGGGAGGGAGTTTGGACGAGCAGTACTTC.

This clonotype was counted at least ten times. The V call is TRBV6-5, the J call TRBJ1-2; unclear D gene. The CDR3 sequence is 13 residues long. Germline CDR1 and CDR2: MNHEY and SVGAGI. V lost 2 bases and J 0 bases, leaving 4 bases between the germline ends. The CDR3 DNA is TGTGCCAGCAGTTACACCACTAACTATGGCTACACCTTC. Residues: CASSYTTNYGYTF.

This chain uses TRBV20-1 with TRBJ1-2, with TRBD1 identical over 9 bases. The germline gives CDR1 DFQATT, CDR2 SNEGSKA (reference sequence). The CDR3 runs to 19 residues. Trimming cost V 3 bases and J 2 bases; bases outside gene matches: 19. The CDR3 DNA follows: TGCAGTGCTAGCCCAAATAACCGGGACAGGGATTTCCCGAACTATGGCTACACCTTC. Amino acids: CSASPNNRDRDFPNYGYTF.

This clonotype occurred many times. The gene calls are TRBV20-1 and TRBJ2-5, with TRBD2 as a possible D gene (5 bases). Germline loops: CDR1 DFQATT, CDR2 SNEGSKA (reference sequence). The CDR3 covers 14 residues. Trimming took 6 bases from V and 2 from J, leaving 16 bases between them. The CDR3 reads CSARRDPAQETQYF. The CDR3 DNA is TGCAGTGCCCGCCGGGATCCTGCGCAAGAGACCCAGTACTTC.

This clonotype was detected many times. V is TRBV12-3 or TRBV12-4 and J is TRBJ1-1; 10 nucleotides line up with TRBD1. This CDR3 has 13 residues. After removal of 7 bases from V and 11 bases from J, the junction contained 10 bases not matched to a gene. CDR3 bases: TGTGCCAGCAAACTGCCCCGGACAGGGGGGGCTTTCTTT. Its protein product is CASKLPRTGGAFF.

The V call is TRBV10-3, the J call TRBJ2-2; the match to TRBD1 covers 9 bases. Germline trimming cut 10 bases from V and 4 bases from J; bases unmatched to any gene: 13. CDR3 size: 16 residues. From germline, CDR1 is ENHRY and CDR2 SYGVKD. The CDR3 region is CATAERGTGSTGELFF. Written as DNA, the CDR3 is TGTGCCACCGCGGAAAGAGGGACAGGGTCCACCGGGGAGCTGTTTTTT.

The V and J genes are TRBV20-1 and TRBJ2-5; no reliable D call. The CDR3 has 12 amino acids. Trimming removed 0 bases at V and 2 bases at J, with 4 bases between. CDR1 DFQATT and CDR2 SNEGSKA come from the germline V gene (reference sequence). The CDR3 region is CSARDWQETQYF. CDR3 DNA: TGCAGTGCTAGAGATTGGCAAGAGACCCAGTACTTC.

A few counts support this clonotype. V usage is TRBV6-1 and J usage is TRBJ1-2; D might be TRBD1 (5 bases). Trimming pared 6 bases from V and 3 bases from J, leaving 17 bases between. Looked up from germline, CDR1 is MNHNS and CDR2 is SASEGT. This CDR3 region has 15 residues. The CDR3 DNA follows: TGTGCCAGCAGAGGTACGGGGCCTCACCACTATGGCTACACCTTC. It translates to CASRGTGPHHYGYTF.

The table lists this clonotype with many counts. The chain uses TRBV7-9 and TRBJ2-7; either TRBD1 or TRBD2 may supply D (6 bases each). The CDR3 length is 14 residues. CDR1 is SEHNR and CDR2 is FQNEAQ in the germline V gene (reference sequence). The ends were cut back, 3 bases at V and 3 bases at J, with 12 bases in the middle. The CDR3 reads CASSLRDTFYEQYF. The CDR3 region has the DNA TGTGCCAGCAGCTTGCGGGACACCTTCTACGAGCAGTACTTC.

The V call is TRBV7-9, the J call TRBJ1-2; D call uncertain. Trimming pared 5 bases from V and 3 bases from J, leaving 13 bases between. The CDR3 runs 14 residues. Germline CDR1 and CDR2: SEHNR and FQNEAQ (reference sequence). CDR3 DNA: TGTGCCAGCAGCCCTGAAACCTCCTACTATGGCTACACCTTC. Its protein product is CASSPETSYYGYTF.

The genes are TRBV3-1 and TRBJ2-2, with 12 bases fitting TRBD1. Trimming cost V 0 bases and J 4 bases; bases outside gene matches: 9. The germline CDR1 and CDR2 sequences are LGHDT and YNNKEL (reference sequence). The CDR3 has 19 amino acids. The CDR3 DNA reads TGTGCCAGCAGCCAAGATTACTTCTGGGGACAGGGGGCCACCGGGGAGCTGTTTTTT. Translating gives CASSQDYFWGQGATGELFF.

Only a few counts were recorded for this clonotype. The rearrangement joins TRBV12-3 or TRBV12-4 to TRBJ1-5; D is uncertain. CDR3 length: 15 amino acids. The germline V and J ends were trimmed by 2 bases and 3 bases, with 11 bases remaining between them. CDR3 protein: CASSLKWAFNQPQHF. The CDR3 nucleotides read TGTGCCAGCAGTTTAAAATGGGCCTTCAATCAGCCCCAGCATTTT.

The chain couples TRBV10-3 to TRBJ1-2, with 7 bases aligning to TRBD1. V lost 10 bases and J lost 3; bases outside the gene matches: 17. The CDR3 runs to 16 residues. Per germline, CDR1 ENHRY and CDR2 SYGVKD. CDR3 in DNA: TGTGCCACCCGAGATCCTACAGGGGTGAGGGACTATGGCTACACCTTC. This sequence encodes CATRDPTGVRDYGYTF.

The table lists this clonotype with many counts. V and J are TRBV27 and TRBJ2-5; perhaps TRBD1 as D (5 bases). The CDR3 has 16 residues. Germline V gene lookup returns CDR1 MNHEY and CDR2 SMNVEV (reference sequence). The V end lost 5 bases, the J end lost 1 base, and 17 bases lay between the germline ends. The CDR3: CASSPYLTGAQETQYF. In DNA form, the CDR3 reads TGTGCCAGCAGTCCCTACCTGACTGGGGCCCAAGAGACCCAGTACTTC.

V usage is TRBV2 and J usage is TRBJ2-7; 10 bases align to TRBD1. This CDR3 region has 13 residues. V trimming: 6 bases; J trimming: 7 bases; junction bases outside the gene matches: 6. Per germline, CDR1 SNHLY and CDR2 FYNNEI. CDR3 loop: CASSGQGGGEQYF. The CDR3 DNA follows: TGTGCCAGCAGCGGACAGGGGGGTGGGGAGCAGTACTTC. Drawing the rest from reference TRBV2 and TRBJ2-7, the complete variable domain is EPEVTQTPSHQVTQMGQEVILRCVPISNHLYFYWYRQILGQKVEFLVSFYNNEISEKSEIFDDQFSVERPDGSNFTLKIRSTKLEDSAMYFCASSGQGGGEQYFGPGTRLTVT.

This clonotype was recorded many times. The J gene is TRBJ1-1, the V gene TRBV6-2 or TRBV6-3; 11 positions agree with TRBD1. Trimming took 1 base from V and 3 from J; bases not matched to a gene: 1. The CDR3 covers 15 residues. Germline V CDR1 and CDR2: MNHEY, SVGEGT. CDR3 nucleotides: TGTGCCAGCAGTTACTTGGGACAGGGGGACACTGAAGCTTTCTTT. As protein: CASSYLGQGDTEAFF.

The CDR3 region is CASQPDSNTEAFF. The CDR3 DNA reads TGTGCCAGCCAACCCGACTCGAACACTGAAGCTTTCTTT. The J gene is TRBJ1-1, the V gene TRBV2, with D unresolved. In germline, CDR1 is SNHLY, CDR2 FYNNEI. V was clipped by 8 bases and J by 1 base, with 11 bases between them. The CDR3 length is 13 residues.